This T cell receptor (beta chain) was retrieved from a study of siplizumab effects on memory and regulatory T cells. Study results and limitations: Apparently more diverse than memory cells, naive T cells also seemed major alloresponse contributors. Sequences below about 10^-5 frequency were poorly captured. As a result, only a minor fraction of alloreactive clones mapped to unstimulated subsets. Where siplizumab was present, mappable alloreactive CD4+ clones averaged approximately 66% Treg-derived, compared with approximately 29% in controls. A significant reduction in alloreactive sequences traceable to unstimulated CD4+ memory cells was produced by siplizumab.

The method was immunoSEQ multiplex PCR; TCRdb's version includes in-frame clones alone and lacks a portion of them. The data contain approximately 100,000 clones, 80% to 95% of them singletons. In regard to this clone: Antigen: not known.

The V gene lost 7 bases and the J gene lost 3 bases, with 15 bases spanning the gap. Germline assignment: CDR1 MNHNY and CDR2 SVGAGI (reference sequence). The CDR3 spans 14 residues. This clonotype originated in a human donor in good health. The chain is built from TRBV6-6 and TRBJ1-1; D remains ambiguous. Material for sequencing was non-Treg CD4+ T cells sorted from blood. CDR3 in DNA: TGTGCCAGCACCCTTACGTGGCAAGACACTGAAGCTTTCTTT. It is translated as CASTLTWQDTEAFF.